Listed here are 11 T cell receptor beta chains from one sample, sequenced in a study of identical twins. One entry per CDR3 protein results from TCRdb running MiXCR on the 5' RACE reads. Of 250,000 or so distinct CDR3 sequences in the sample, around 8.8% were seen once. Another study also made use of these data, one on yellow fever vaccine responses in identical twins.

Material: CD8+ T cells sorted from blood. These receptors were taken from a woman under 30 in good health.

This clonotype appeared many times. CDR3 residues: CASSIVVRDGFYEQYF. The DNA for the CDR3 is TGCGCCAGCAGCATTGTTGTCCGGGACGGGTTCTACGAGCAGTACTTC. V and J are TRBV5-1 and TRBJ2-7; D possibly uses TRBD1 or TRBD2 (5 bases each). Trimming removed 4 bases from V and 3 bases from J, with 20 bases in between. The CDR3 has 16 residues. CDR1 is SGHRS and CDR2 is YFSETQ in the germline V gene.

This clonotype has only a few counts. The rearrangement uses TRBV2 and TRBJ2-1; 8 nucleotides agree with TRBD2. CDR3 length: 16 amino acids. V shed 7 bases and J 3 bases; nucleotides not matched to a gene: 11. The V gene's germline CDR1 is SNHLY and CDR2 FYNNEI. CDR3 bases: TGTGCCAGCAAAATATCCGGGACTAGGGGCTACAATGAGCAGTTCTTC. Translating it yields CASKISGTRGYNEQFF.

This clonotype occurred a few times. The chain is built from TRBV12-3 or TRBV12-4 and TRBJ2-7; 7 positions match TRBD2. This CDR3 is built from 14 residues. Germline trimming cut 6 bases from V and 6 bases from J; bases unmatched to any gene: 11. CDR3 sequence reads: CASSFALTSSEQYF. CDR3 DNA sequence: TGTGCCAGCAGCTTCGCCCTGACTAGCAGCGAGCAGTACTTC.

A few counts support this clonotype. The CDR3 region has the DNA TGCAGTGCTAGAGATTGGGGGGATGAAAAACTGTTTTTT. Its translation: CSARDWGDEKLFF. The J gene is TRBJ1-4, the V gene TRBV20-1; possibly TRBD1 for D (5 bases). V lost 0 bases and J lost 6, with 8 bases in between. In germline, CDR1 is DFQATT, CDR2 SNEGSKA (reference sequence). The length of the CDR3 is 13 residues.

This clonotype showed up many times. The V call is TRBV12-3 or TRBV12-4, the J call TRBJ2-3; D uncertain. CDR3 size: 13 residues. Trimming shortened V by 1 base and J by 6 bases, and 8 bases separated the two germline ends. The CDR3, as DNA: TGTGCCAGCAGTTTAGGGTCAAGTGATACGCAGTATTTT. It yields the protein CASSLGSSDTQYF.

This clonotype was seen a few times. The CDR3 region has the DNA TGTGCCAGCAGCTCGTATCGGGGGGATGGCTACACCTTC. It yields the protein CASSSYRGDGYTF. This chain uses TRBV27 with TRBJ1-2, with a weak D call TRBD1 (5 bases). The CDR3 is 13 residues long. Germline V gives CDR1 MNHEY, CDR2 SMNVEV (reference sequence). The germline V and J ends were trimmed by 6 bases and 6 bases, with 14 bases remaining between them.

This chain links TRBV7-9 with TRBJ2-5; 10 nucleotides match TRBD1. V shed 1 base and J 8 bases; nucleotides not matched to a gene: 10. Looked up from germline, CDR1 is SEHNR and CDR2 is FQNEAQ (reference sequence). The length of the CDR3 is 16 residues. The CDR3, as DNA: TGTGCCAGCAGCTTAGTGCGGACAGGGGGACAGGATACCCAGTACTTC. Amino acids: CASSLVRTGGQDTQYF.

This clonotype has at least ten counts. The V gene is TRBV15, the J gene TRBJ1-5, with D perhaps matching TRBD1 (5 bases). The CDR3 sequence is 15 residues long. With 9 bases removed from V and 0 bases from J, the gap between germline ends came to 15 bases. The V gene's germline CDR1 is LNHNV and CDR2 YYDKDF (reference sequence). The CDR3 reads CATGGRVDSNQPQHF. For the CDR3, the DNA is TGTGCCACGGGGGGGAGGGTGGATAGCAATCAGCCCCAGCATTTT.

This chain links TRBV29-1 with TRBJ2-7; D possibly corresponds to TRBD1 (6 bases). V gave up 6 bases and J gave up 1 base, with 13 bases separating them. The CDR3 length is 13 residues. Germline V lookup: CDR1 SQVTM, CDR2 ANQGSEA. The CDR3 DNA reads TGCAGCGTCCGTACCGGACAGTCCTACGAGCAGTACTTC. This translates into CSVRTGQSYEQYF.

The V and J genes are TRBV5-1 and TRBJ1-1; D is perhaps TRBD1 (5 bases). Trimming left V 6 bases short and J 4 bases short, with 19 bases between. The germline V gene encodes CDR1 SGHRS and CDR2 YFSETQ. The CDR3 runs 15 residues. The CDR3 loop is CASTSRWGGSTEAFF. DNA for the CDR3: TGCGCCAGCACCTCGCGATGGGGGGGGAGCACTGAAGCTTTCTTT.

Ten or more counts support this clonotype. One junction end disagrees with the germline gene, perhaps due to a read error. The CDR3 region is CASSAYSVYDEQFF. The CDR3 DNA reads TGCGCCAGCAGCGCCTACTCGGTCTACGATGAGCAGTTCTTC. This chain links TRBV5-1 with TRBJ2-1; D ambiguous. The CDR3 runs 14 residues. The germline gives CDR1 SGHRS, CDR2 YFSETQ.